The rows below give T cell receptor beta chains drawn from one sample of a study of cytomegalovirus exposure and HLA in healthy donors. Profiling relied on immunoSEQ multiplex PCR, and the TCRdb table lists in-frame clones only, not all of them. The sample has around 130,000 clones, 60% to 80% seen once. The source material was PBMCs. The receptors originated from a woman aged 60-70 years in good health and CMV-seronegative. Each CDR3 is given with its conserved first and last residue. The order of the fields is V gene, D gene, CDR3 length, clone size, J gene, CDR3 DNA, CDR3 protein. The D gene is left open where the match is weak. Clone size is shown for a subset of rows, as once, few, many or a class of expanded clone.

>TRBV28|TRBD1|13|.|TRBJ1-2
TGTGCCAGCGGGACAGGGGGCCCCTATGGCTACACCTTC
CASGTGGPYGYTF
>TRBV6-5|TRBD1|14|.|TRBJ1-1
TGTGCCAGCAGTGGATGGGACAGGAACACTGAAGCTTTCTTT
CASSGWDRNTEAFF
>TRBV6-4|.|15|.|TRBJ2-1
TGTGCCAGCAGTCTAGAGAAGGTAACCTACAATGAGCAGTTCTTC
CASSLEKVTYNEQFF
>TRBV11-2|.|15|.|TRBJ2-3
TGTGCCAGCAGCTTAGTTGCTACTAGCACAGATACGCAGTATTTT
CASSLVATSTDTQYF
>TRBV19|.|18|few|TRBJ1-1
TGTGCCAGTAGTATAGAGGGTCCCGGGACAAGTCCGAACACTGAAGCTTTCTTT
CASSIEGPGTSPNTEAFF
>TRBV6-1|TRBD1|15|.|TRBJ1-2
TGTGCCAGCAGAGGAGACAGGGGGCCTTCCTATGGCTACACCTTC
CASRGDRGPSYGYTF
>TRBV2|.|15|.|TRBJ2-5
TGTGCCAGCAGGGCAAGACGCAGGGAGGTGGAGACCCAGTACTTC
CASRARRREVETQYF
>TRBV9|.|17|once|TRBJ2-1
TGTGCCAGCAGCGTAGTCAGGGGAAGTACCGGATACAATGAGCAGTTCTTC
CASSVVRGSTGYNEQFF
>TRBV7-9|TRBD1|15|.|TRBJ1-3
TGTGCCAGCAACGACAGGGGACCCTCTGGAAACACCATATATTTT
CASNDRGPSGNTIYF
>TRBV5-1|TRBD2|17|few|TRBJ2-2
TGCGCCAGCAGCTTGGTGCCGGGACTAGGGAACACCGGGGAGCTGTTTTTT
CASSLVPGLGNTGELFF
>TRBV9|TRBD2|19|.|TRBJ2-5
TGTGCCAGCAGCGTAGGAGTCCTAGCGGGAGAGGGGAGCCGGGAGACCCAGTACTTC
CASSVGVLAGEGSRETQYF
>TRBV2|TRBD1|14|.|TRBJ2-7
TGTGCCAGCAGTGCACAGGGGGGAACCTACGAGCAGTACTTC
CASSAQGGTYEQYF
>TRBV19|.|14|.|TRBJ2-1
TGTGCCAGTAGTATAGACGTCGGCAGGGGAGAGCAGTTCTTC
CASSIDVGRGEQFF
>TRBV18|TRBD1|16|.|TRBJ1-1
TGTGCCAGCTCTCAACTTGGACAGGGCTTATCGTCTGAAGCTTTCTTT
CASSQLGQGLSSEAFF
>TRBV9|TRBD1|19|few|TRBJ1-6
TGTGCCAGCAGCGTGGATGACAGGGGCGTTAGCTCCTATAATTCACCCCTCCACTTT
CASSVDDRGVSSYNSPLHF
>TRBV7-8|TRBD1|14|.|TRBJ1-5
TGTGCCAGCAGCAAAGGACAGGGTCGTCAGCCCCAGCATTTT
CASSKGQGRQPQHF
>TRBV11-2|TRBD1|16|few|TRBJ2-7
TGTGCCAGCAGCCAGACCCAGACAGGGGACACCTACGAGCAGTACTTC
CASSQTQTGDTYEQYF
>TRBV6-6|TRBD2|15|.|TRBJ2-7
TGTGCCAGCCAAAGACTGAGCGGGAGTGGGTACGAGCAGTACTTC
CASQRLSGSGYEQYF